Listed below are T cell receptor beta chains from one sample, sequenced in a study of blood T cell repertoires in COVID-19. Method: immunoSEQ multiplex PCR; TCRdb's copy keeps in-frame clones and lacks some. The repertoire includes around 400,000 clones, approximately 88% of them detected once, and roughly 1.2% sits in the top ten. Specimen: peripheral blood. These receptors were collected from a man aged 40-49 years with acute or convalescent COVID-19. Both conserved end residues are part of each CDR3. D genes are given only for firm matches. Part of the rows lack a size; the others show once, few, many or a class for expanded clones.

clone size | J gene | D gene | V gene | CDR3 protein | CDR3 DNA
- | TRBJ1-1 | TRBD1 | TRBV15 | CATSRPEGTGEAFF | TGTGCCACCAGCAGGCCAGAGGGGACAGGTGAAGCTTTCTTT
- | TRBJ2-7 | - | TRBV7-3 | CASIHRVSYEQYF | TGTGCCAGCATCCACAGGGTATCCTACGAGCAGTACTTC
once | TRBJ2-1 | TRBD2 | TRBV28 | CASSFQMGGSYNEQFF | TGTGCCAGCAGTTTTCAAATGGGGGGGTCCTACAATGAGCAGTTCTTC
once | TRBJ2-1 | - | TRBV24-1 | CATSWTGNEQFF | TGTGCCACCTCCTGGACTGGAAATGAGCAGTTCTTC
few | TRBJ1-1 | TRBD1 | TRBV7-9 | CASSLGQENTEAFF | TGTGCCAGCAGCTTGGGACAGGAGAACACTGAAGCTTTCTTT
once | TRBJ1-3 | TRBD1 | TRBV2 | CASSTTGGRNTIYF | TGTGCCAGCAGTACTACAGGGGGGAGAAACACCATATATTTT
- | TRBJ1-5 | - | TRBV30 | CAWSYGTSNQPQHF | TGTGCCTGGAGCTACGGGACATCTAATCAGCCCCAGCATTTT
- | TRBJ2-7 | - | TRBV24-1 | CATSDLERNQIAYEQYF | TGTGCCACCAGTGATTTAGAGCGAAACCAGATAGCTTACGAGCAGTACTTC
- | TRBJ1-1 | - | TRBV5-6 | CASSFLGRVNTEAFF | TGTGCCAGCAGCTTTTTAGGCAGGGTGAACACTGAAGCTTTCTTT
few | TRBJ1-2 | TRBD1 | TRBV5-8 | CASRFSRDRGHHGYTF | TGTGCCAGCAGGTTTAGCCGGGACAGGGGACACCATGGCTACACCTTC
once | TRBJ2-5 | - | TRBV2 | CASYLLARSETQYF | TGTGCCAGCTACCTCCTGGCTAGGTCAGAGACCCAGTACTTC
few | TRBJ2-1 | - | TRBV7-7 | CASSLVPGGTDEQFF | TGTGCTAGCAGCTTAGTCCCCGGAGGTACGGATGAGCAGTTCTTC
- | TRBJ2-7 | TRBD2 | TRBV4-2 | CASSQVERGRAYEQYF | TGTGCCAGCAGCCAAGTGGAACGGGGGAGGGCCTACGAGCAGTACTTC
- | TRBJ1-1 | - | TRBV11-2 | CASSRLGGTEAFF | TGTGCCAGCAGCAGATTAGGGGGCACTGAAGCTTTCTTT
- | TRBJ1-2 | TRBD1 | TRBV25-1 | CASSEAHRGWGYTF | TGTGCCAGCAGTGAAGCCCACAGGGGCTGGGGCTACACCTTC
- | TRBJ2-3 | TRBD2 | TRBV27 | CASSRLAVTRSTDTQYF | TGTGCCAGCAGTCGACTAGCCGTGACCAGGAGCACAGATACGCAGTATTTT
- | TRBJ1-3 | TRBD1 | TRBV15 | CATSSPVVGQGRNTIYF | TGTGCCACCAGCTCACCGGTCGTTGGACAGGGAAGAAACACCATATATTTT
- | TRBJ1-5 | TRBD1 | TRBV14 | CASSHTGGGQPQHF | TGTGCCAGCAGCCATACAGGGGGCGGACAGCCCCAGCATTTT
- | TRBJ2-2 | - | TRBV27 | CASRLLSNTGELFF | TGTGCCAGCAGACTCCTATCGAACACCGGGGAGCTGTTTTTT
once | TRBJ1-2 | TRBD1 | TRBV6-4 | CASSALGGASGGYTF | TGTGCCAGCAGTGCATTAGGGGGCGCATCAGGAGGCTACACCTTC
once | TRBJ2-5 | TRBD1 | TRBV9 | CASSVIGTGVGETQYF | TGTGCCAGCAGCGTAATAGGGACAGGGGTAGGGGAGACCCAGTACTTC
- | TRBJ2-1 | - | TRBV10-3 | CAISPQGGVDRQFF | TGTGCCATCAGCCCTCAGGGGGGAGTGGACAGGCAGTTCTTC
- | TRBJ2-3 | TRBD2 | TRBV14 | CASSQVILAATDTQYF | TGTGCCAGCAGCCAAGTAATTCTAGCGGCCACAGATACGCAGTATTTT
- | TRBJ1-6 | - | TRBV18 | CASSPGRDSPLHF | TGTGCCAGCTCACCGGGTCGGGATTCACCCCTCCACTTT
- | TRBJ1-2 | TRBD1 | TRBV3-1/TRBV3-2 | CASSPGQGPYGYTF | TGTGCCAGCAGCCCTGGACAGGGACCCTATGGCTACACCTTC
- | TRBJ1-5 | TRBD1 | TRBV30 | CAWSVGTVMYQPQHF | TGTGCCTGGAGTGTAGGGACAGTAATGTATCAGCCCCAGCATTTT
- | TRBJ2-7 | TRBD2 | TRBV2 | CASSEFKGTRWYEQYF | TGTGCCAGCAGTGAATTTAAAGGGACTAGATGGTACGAGCAGTACTTC
- | TRBJ2-5 | - | TRBV27 | CASSYYLGGWETQYF | TGTGCCAGCAGTTACTACCTTGGGGGGTGGGAGACCCAGTACTTC
- | TRBJ2-7 | TRBD1 | TRBV30 | CAWSYTGTGNYEQYF | TGTGCCTGGAGTTATACCGGGACAGGAAACTACGAGCAGTACTTC
- | TRBJ2-3 | TRBD2 | TRBV5-1 | CASSLGTRRTDTQYF | TGCGCCAGCAGCTTGGGGACTAGACGTACAGATACGCAGTATTTT
- | TRBJ2-7 | TRBD1 | TRBV10-3 | CAIRTDRASYEQYF | TGTGCCATCAGGACCGACAGGGCGAGCTACGAGCAGTACTTC
- | TRBJ1-2 | - | TRBV2 | CASRTGQNYGYTF | TGTGCCAGCAGGACAGGACAGAACTATGGCTACACCTTC
- | TRBJ2-6 | - | TRBV11-3 | CASSLGSSGAGANVLTF | TGTGCCAGCAGCTTAGGGTCTTCGGGTGCTGGGGCCAACGTCCTGACTTTC
- | TRBJ1-5 | - | TRBV28 | CASTQGDQPQHF | TGTGCCAGCACCCAAGGGGATCAGCCCCAGCATTTT
once | TRBJ1-1 | - | TRBV6-5 | CASSRGEENTEAFF | TGTGCCAGCAGCCGGGGGGAGGAGAACACTGAAGCTTTCTTT
few | TRBJ1-2 | - | TRBV5-6 | CASSSTRLINYGYTF | TGTGCCAGCAGCTCAACCCGACTGATTAACTATGGCTACACCTTC
- | TRBJ1-2 | - | TRBV6-2/TRBV6-3 | CASSYFRQGTNYGYTF | TGTGCCAGCAGTTACTTCCGGCAGGGGACTAACTATGGCTACACCTTC
once | TRBJ2-7 | TRBD2 | TRBV6-2/TRBV6-3 | CASSYLGGSSYEQYF | TGTGCCAGCAGTTACTTGGGGGGGAGCTCCTACGAGCAGTACTTC
- | TRBJ2-3 | TRBD2 | TRBV4-1 | CASSLLAGVAGTQYF | TGCGCCAGCAGCCTACTAGCGGGGGTGGCGGGTACGCAGTATTTT
- | TRBJ2-1 | TRBD1 | TRBV5-1 | CASSLRDRESHEQFF | TGCGCCAGCAGCTTGCGGGACAGGGAATCTCATGAGCAGTTCTTC
- | TRBJ1-5 | - | TRBV2 | CASSYGYQPQHF | TGTGCCAGCAGTTACGGGTATCAGCCCCAGCATTTT
- | TRBJ2-7 | - | TRBV18 | CASSPAPGAYEQYF | TGTGCCAGCTCACCCGCCCCAGGGGCCTACGAGCAGTACTTC
- | TRBJ2-5 | - | TRBV19 | CASSTLPRETQYF | TGTGCCAGTAGTACCCTTCCCCGGGAGACCCAGTACTTC
- | TRBJ1-4 | TRBD1 | TRBV30 | CAWSLTGTGVEKLFF | TGTGCCTGGAGTCTTACCGGGACAGGGGTTGAAAAACTGTTTTTT
- | TRBJ2-3 | TRBD1 | TRBV19 | CASSISLTGADTQYF | TGTGCCAGTAGTATAAGCCTCACAGGGGCAGATACGCAGTATTTT
- | TRBJ2-7 | - | TRBV6-5 | CASSYSRGSYEQYF | TGTGCCAGCAGTTACTCAAGGGGTTCCTACGAGCAGTACTTC
- | TRBJ2-1 | TRBD2 | TRBV15 | CATSIMGSGGEQFF | TGTGCCACCAGCATTATGGGTAGCGGGGGCGAGCAGTTCTTC
- | TRBJ1-6 | - | TRBV27 | CASSLRWAESGSPLHF | TGTGCCAGCAGTTTAAGGTGGGCAGAAAGTGGTTCACCCCTCCACTTT
- | TRBJ1-4 | TRBD1 | TRBV19 | CASSIAGGLFF | TGTGCCAGTAGTATAGCAGGGGGACTGTTTTTT
- | TRBJ2-7 | - | TRBV6-2/TRBV6-3 | CASSYSGHTPNYEQYF | TGTGCCAGCAGTTACTCGGGGCATACCCCTAACTACGAGCAGTACTTC
- | TRBJ2-2 | - | TRBV19 | CASSKFRTGNTGELFF | TGTGCCAGTAGTAAGTTCCGGACTGGGAACACCGGGGAGCTGTTTTTT